These 15 T cell receptor beta chains were all obtained from the same sample, sequenced in a study of CD8 T cells in Susac syndrome. The authors reverse transcribed roughly 0.5 to 1 ug RNA with random hexamers. From the immunoSEQ multiplex PCR reads, TCRdb called clonotypes with MiXCR, one entry per CDR3 protein. The profile shows about 200,000 distinct CDR3 sequences, 90% to 95% of them singletons. The sequenced sample consisted of CD4+ T cells from PBMCs. The receptors here all came from a human donor with Susac syndrome.

This sequence joins TRBV12-3 or TRBV12-4 and TRBJ1-1; 8 bases map to TRBD1. This CDR3 has 14 residues. V was pared by 5 bases and J by 4 bases, with 6 bases of the junction left unmatched. The CDR3 reads CASSLQGGATEAFF. In nucleotides, the CDR3 is TGTGCCAGCAGTCTACAGGGGGGAGCCACTGAAGCTTTCTTT.

This clonotype was counted once. The chain recombines TRBV24-1 with TRBJ1-5; a possible D gene is TRBD1 (5 bases). CDR3 length: 15 residues. The V end lost 3 bases, the J end lost 4 bases, and 12 bases lay between the germline ends. From germline, CDR1 is KGHDR and CDR2 SFDVKD. CDR3 nucleotides: TGTGCCACCAGTGATGGACTGGCAGGGAATCAGCCCCAGCATTTT. Translating gives CATSDGLAGNQPQHF.

This clonotype appeared once. The chain combines TRBV3-1 with TRBJ2-1, with 8 bases matching TRBD2. The germline V gene encodes CDR1 LGHDT and CDR2 YNNKEL (reference sequence). The ends lost 2 bases at V and 0 bases at J; junction bases unmatched: 9. This CDR3 region has 18 residues. CDR3 bases: TGTGCCAGCAGCCAATCGAGCGGCGGGGGGAGCTCCTACAATGAGCAGTTCTTC. It yields the protein CASSQSSGGGSSYNEQFF.

The rearrangement links TRBV6-5 to TRBJ1-1; D gene uncertain. V was trimmed by 6 bases and J by 5 bases, leaving 19 bases between them. The CDR3 length is 15 residues. Per germline, CDR1 MNHEY and CDR2 SVGAGI. In DNA form, the CDR3 reads TGTGCCAGCAGGCTACACCCCAATTATGGTACTGAAGCTTTCTTT. It is translated as CASRLHPNYGTEAFF.

The J gene is TRBJ1-2, the V gene TRBV7-6; D perhaps matches TRBD1 (5 bases). The CDR3 runs 15 residues. In germline, CDR1 is SGHVS, CDR2 FNYEAQ. The ends were cut back, 2 bases at V and 1 base at J, with 11 bases in the middle. This chain's CDR3 is CASSLTDTSNYGYTF. The CDR3 DNA sequence: TGTGCCAGCAGCTTAACGGACACTAGTAACTATGGCTACACCTTC.

The chain employs TRBV27 and TRBJ2-3, with D perhaps TRBD1 (6 bases). The V gene's germline CDR1 is MNHEY and CDR2 SMNVEV (reference sequence). The CDR3 consists of 15 residues. Between the trimmed V and J ends, which lost 5 bases and 0 bases, there was a span of 12 bases. CDR3 protein: CASSARGQSTDTQYF. The CDR3, as DNA: TGTGCCAGCAGTGCACGAGGACAGAGCACAGATACGCAGTATTTT.

The J gene is TRBJ2-5, the V gene TRBV30; D unclear. The CDR3 extends over 12 amino acids. V lost 8 bases, J lost 3 bases, and 13 bases lay in between. The germline V gene has CDR1 GTSNPN and CDR2 SVGIG (reference sequence). CDR3 sequence reads: CAGVDRKETQYF. CDR3 coding DNA: TGTGCCGGAGTTGATCGGAAAGAGACCCAGTACTTC.

The chain employs TRBV4-2 and TRBJ1-5; weak D call: TRBD1 (6 bases). The CDR3 loop spans 17 amino acids. Trimming removed 4 bases at V and 5 bases at J, with 21 bases between. Germline V gene data show CDR1 as LGHNA and CDR2 as YNFKEQ. The CDR3 spells CASSPGEGQSVHQPQHF. Written as DNA, the CDR3 is TGTGCCAGCAGCCCTGGAGAAGGACAGAGTGTACATCAGCCCCAGCATTTT.

The CDR3 DNA sequence: TGTGCCAGCAGTGACAAGGGTACGCAGTATTTT. This translates into CASSDKGTQYF. This chain links TRBV6-1 with TRBJ2-3, with D uncertain. The CDR3 runs 11 residues. V was clipped by 3 bases and J by 8 bases, with 6 bases between them. Germline V gene sequence: CDR1 MNHNS, CDR2 SASEGT.

This clonotype was seen only once. The chain is built from TRBV20-1 and TRBJ2-7, with 11 bases matching TRBD1. V shed 6 bases and J 1 base; nucleotides not matched to a gene: 5. The CDR3 is 14 amino acids. Germline V lookup: CDR1 DFQATT, CDR2 SNEGSKA (reference sequence). The CDR3 sequence is CSAPGTGGSYEQYF. The DNA for the CDR3 is TGCAGTGCCCCCGGGACAGGGGGTTCCTACGAGCAGTACTTC.

The CDR3 DNA reads as TGTGCCAGCACCTTGGGCGTCGCGACAGATACGCAGTATTTT. Encoded protein: CASTLGVATDTQYF. V is TRBV7-2 and J is TRBJ2-3; D is unclear. The CDR3 totals 14 residues. Germline V lookup: CDR1 SGHTA, CDR2 FQGNSA. With 7 bases removed from V and 3 bases from J, the gap between germline ends came to 14 bases.

The rearrangement joins TRBV27 to TRBJ1-6; D ambiguous. V dropped 3 bases and J dropped 9 bases, with 6 bases sitting between them. Germline V CDR1 and CDR2: MNHEY, SMNVEV (reference sequence). This CDR3 is built from 12 residues. CDR3 region: CASSFPSSPLHF. CDR3 coding DNA: TGTGCCAGCAGTTTCCCATCTTCACCCCTCCACTTT.

This clonotype was found a few times. V usage is TRBV7-9 and J usage is TRBJ1-1; a possible D gene is TRBD1 (6 bases). V was trimmed by 2 bases and J by 0 bases, leaving 7 bases between them. This CDR3 is built from 14 residues. From germline, CDR1 is SEHNR and CDR2 FQNEAQ (reference sequence). This CDR3 is CASSLQGMNTEAFF. The CDR3 DNA reads TGTGCCAGCAGCTTACAGGGGATGAACACTGAAGCTTTCTTT.

The chain carries TRBV12-3 or TRBV12-4 and TRBJ2-5, with 13 bases lining up with TRBD2. The J call may be faulty, since TRBJ2-1 better matches the DNA end. The CDR3 sequence is 15 residues long. CDR3 protein: CASSLNIGTSGIQFF. The CDR3 region has the DNA TGTGCCAGCAGTTTAAACATCGGGACTAGCGGGATCCAGTTCTTC.

The chain carries TRBV20-1 and TRBJ2-7, with 8 bases fitting TRBD2. Germline assignment: CDR1 DFQATT and CDR2 SNEGSKA (reference sequence). The J segment lost 1 base and the V segment lost 3 bases, leaving 8 bases of the junction unmatched. The CDR3 runs to 15 residues. Here the CDR3 reads CSASSLAGGSYEQYF. CDR3 DNA: TGCAGTGCTAGCTCCCTAGCGGGCGGATCCTACGAGCAGTACTTC.